This T cell receptor beta chain was sequenced in a study of T cells in Graves' hyperthyroidism and ophthalmopathy. Study-wide context: Peripheral blood specimens were obtained at initial diagnosis, prior to any treatment.

This clonotype was detected a few times. The target antigen is unknown. Whole-study results and caveats: Most clonotypes expanded in thyroid above 0.001 were likewise present in blood. Patients with ophthalmopathy were separated from those with stable hyperthyroidism by a 13 V-J model.

Authors of the study amplified TCR beta CDR3 regions from RNA transcripts. The HTBI primer set served for first-round RT-PCR of the TCR CDR3. TCRdb itself ran the multiplex PCR reads through MiXCR, one entry per CDR3 protein. Counted here are more than 450,000 distinct CDR3 sequences, 12% to 15% occurring once; the ten biggest clones make up more than 11%. Trimming cost V 7 bases and J 3 bases; bases outside gene matches: 5. The V gene's germline CDR1 is LNHDA and CDR2 SQIVND (reference sequence). The CDR3 extends over 13 amino acids. Each diagnosis was grounded in clinical symptoms, serum thyroxine and TRAb, thyroid ultrasound, and orbital computed tomography.

The chain employs TRBV19 and TRBJ1-1, with TRBD1 matching 7 bases. This clonotype originated in a middle-aged woman with Graves' hyperthyroidism. Sequenced material: blood. The CDR3 loop reads CASTGQAYTEAFF. Written as DNA, the CDR3 is TGTGCCAGTACCGGACAGGCGTACACTGAAGCTTTCTTT.